A selection of T cell receptor beta chains follows, all from one sample in a study of CD8+CD57+ T cells in acquired aplastic anemia. One entry per CDR3 protein, called by TCRdb with MiXCR from the reads. This table has about 170,000 distinct CDR3 sequences, just under 65% appearing once. The sequenced sample consisted of sorted CD4+, CD8+, or CD8+CD57+ T cells (not recorded which) from PBMCs. Receptor source: a human donor in good health. The CDR3 runs from the conserved cysteine through the conserved F or W. D genes are given only for firm matches. The listing skips clone size in some rows; elsewhere it reads once, few, many or a size class.

CDR3 protein	CDR3 DNA	J gene	V gene	D gene	clone size
CASSIYLCSAQGGGGYTF	-	TRBJ1-2	TRBV25-1	-	-
CASSQDATARVQETQYF	TGTGCCAGCAGCCAAGATGCGACTGCAAGGGTCCAAGAGACCCAGTACTTC	TRBJ2-5	TRBV14	-	-
CASSFGALGGSEQFF	TGTGCCAGCAGCTTCGGGGCCTTAGGAGGCAGTGAGCAGTTCTTC	TRBJ2-1	TRBV7-2	-	many
CASEKEPGHRAYEQYF	TGTGCCAGCGAAAAAGAACCGGGACACCGCGCCTACGAGCAGTACTTC	TRBJ2-7	TRBV5-5	-	many
CATPRGTGDSPLHF	TGTGCCACCCCCCGGGGGACAGGAGATTCACCCCTCCACTTT	TRBJ1-6	TRBV2	TRBD1	-
CASSPNSNYNSPLHF	TGTGCCAGCAGCCCAAATAGCAACTATAATTCACCCCTCCACTTT	TRBJ1-6	TRBV7-2	-	medium-sized
CATSRDLAGDVTQFF	TGTGCCACCAGCAGAGATCTAGCGGGAGACGTCACGCAGTTCTTC	TRBJ2-1	TRBV15	TRBD2	-
CASSGTATYEQYF	TGTGCCAGCAGCGGGACCGCAACCTACGAGCAGTACTTC	TRBJ2-7	TRBV7-9	-	few
CSAPGAGGRTDTQYF	TGCAGTGCTCCTGGAGCGGGGGGGCGGACAGATACGCAGTATTTT	TRBJ2-3	TRBV20-1	TRBD2	few
CASSRTPPGTYEQYF	TGTGCCAGTAGTAGAACTCCCCCGGGTACCTACGAGCAGTACTTC	TRBJ2-7	TRBV12-3/TRBV12-4	-	-
CASGRPDSEQYF	TGTGCCAGCGGCCGGCCAGATTCCGAGCAGTACTTC	TRBJ2-7	TRBV7-3	-	few
CASSLTGLAYEQYF	TGTGCCAGCAGTTTGACAGGGTTAGCCTACGAGCAGTACTTC	TRBJ2-7	TRBV12-3/TRBV12-4	TRBD1	-
CASSNRGPSYEQYF	TGTGCCAGCAGCAACAGGGGGCCATCCTACGAGCAGTACTTC	TRBJ2-7	TRBV6-6	TRBD1	many
CASSALAGVSEQYF	TGTGCCAGCAGCGCCCTAGCGGGAGTCAGCGAGCAGTACTTC	TRBJ2-7	TRBV7-3	TRBD2	-
CASSRGLYEQYF	TGTGCCAGCAGCCGTGGACTATACGAGCAGTACTTC	TRBJ2-7	TRBV7-9	-	-
CASSLRGAWVYTF	TGTGCCAGCAGTTTAAGGGGCGCATGGGTCTACACCTTC	TRBJ1-2	TRBV28	-	few
CSAIASAYEQYF	TGCAGTGCTATCGCTAGCGCCTACGAGCAGTACTTC	TRBJ2-7	TRBV20-1	-	many
CAISGSGQGLNQPQHF	TGTGCCATCAGTGGGTCCGGACAGGGCCTCAATCAGCCCCAGCATTTT	TRBJ1-5	TRBV10-3	TRBD1	-
CASSPPNVNTEAFF	TGTGCCAGCAGCCCTCCTAATGTGAACACTGAAGCTTTCTTT	TRBJ1-1	TRBV7-2	-	-
CASSAGLSYEQYF	TGTGCCAGCAGCGCTGGTTTGTCCTACGAGCAGTACTTC	TRBJ2-7	TRBV7-9	-	-
CASSVDRGSTDTQYF	TGTGCCAGCAGCGTGGACAGGGGAAGCACAGATACGCAGTATTTT	TRBJ2-3	TRBV9	TRBD1	-
CASGYGENPSYEQYF	TGTGCCAGCGGGTACGGGGAAAACCCCTCCTACGAGCAGTACTTC	TRBJ2-7	TRBV9	-	once
CASSQVAGDGNYGYTF	TGTGCCAGCAGCCAAGTGGCAGGGGACGGCAACTATGGCTACACCTTC	TRBJ1-2	TRBV3-1	-	-
CASSFGTSYNEQFF	TGTGCCAGCAGTTTCGGGACGAGTTACAATGAGCAGTTCTTC	TRBJ2-1	TRBV12-3/TRBV12-4	-	many
CASSSGPSREQYF	TGTGCCAGCAGCTCGGGCCCCTCGAGGGAGCAGTACTTC	TRBJ2-7	TRBV7-9	-	many
CASSEDRATGNTIYF	TGTGCCAGCAGCGAGGACAGGGCGACTGGAAACACCATATATTTT	TRBJ1-3	TRBV2	TRBD1	-
CASSPSGSWFF	TGTGCCAGCAGCCCGAGCGGGAGTTGGTTCTTC	TRBJ2-1	TRBV12-3/TRBV12-4	TRBD2	many
CASSESGKGAHNEQFF	TGCGCCAGCAGTGAGTCGGGGAAGGGGGCCCACAATGAGCAGTTCTTC	TRBJ2-1	TRBV10-1	TRBD1	once
CASSEASGRGETQYF	TGCGCCAGCAGTGAGGCTAGCGGGAGAGGGGAGACCCAGTACTTC	TRBJ2-5	TRBV10-2	TRBD2	-
CATSRGLAGGSGTGELFF	TGTGCCACCAGCAGAGGCTTAGCGGGAGGGTCGGGCACCGGGGAGCTGTTTTTT	TRBJ2-2	TRBV15	TRBD2	once
CSGRRYNEQFF	TGCAGTGGCCGCCGCTACAATGAGCAGTTCTTC	TRBJ2-1	TRBV20-1	-	-
CASSSGQGYSYEQYF	TGTGCCAGCAGCTCCGGACAGGGCTACTCCTACGAGCAGTACTTC	TRBJ2-7	TRBV7-9	TRBD1	-
CASSEGQGALEPQYF	TGTGCCAGCAGTGAAGGACAGGGGGCTCTTGAACCGCAGTATTTT	TRBJ2-3	TRBV2	TRBD1	many
CASSELTTGHSPLHF	TGCGCCAGCAGTGAACTAACAACGGGACATTCACCCCTCCACTTT	TRBJ1-6	TRBV10-2	-	-
CASSLAAAQPQHF	TGTGCCAGCAGCTTGGCGGCAGCTCAGCCCCAGCATTTT	TRBJ1-5	TRBV5-6	-	few
CASTNTGELFF	TGTGCCAGCACGAACACCGGGGAGCTGTTTTTT	TRBJ2-2	TRBV12-3/TRBV12-4	-	few
CASSQGAFGETQYF	TGTGCCAGCAGCCAAGGGGCCTTCGGAGAGACCCAGTACTTC	TRBJ2-5	TRBV4-1	-	-
CSANYRGRDEKLFF	TGCAGTGCGAACTACAGGGGGCGCGATGAAAAACTGTTTTTT	TRBJ1-4	TRBV20-1	TRBD1	few
CASSLGQGIAYEQYF	TGTGCCAGCAGCTTGGGACAGGGGATCGCCTACGAGCAGTACTTC	TRBJ2-7	TRBV5-6	TRBD1	few
CAIKAGPDGTNYGYTF	TGTGCCATCAAGGCCGGGCCTGACGGAACTAACTATGGCTACACCTTC	TRBJ1-2	TRBV10-3	-	many
CASSLADSAGYF	TGTGCCAGCAGCTTGGCTGACTCCGCCGGGTACTTC	TRBJ2-7	TRBV5-6	-	-
CASSQFLAGGPDEQYF	TGCGCCAGCAGCCAATTCTTAGCGGGAGGGCCGGATGAGCAGTACTTC	TRBJ2-7	TRBV4-3	TRBD2	many
CASSYSYVEQFF	TGTGCCAGCAGTTACTCGTACGTAGAGCAGTTCTTC	TRBJ2-1	TRBV2	-	-
CASSQDGAYYNEQFF	TGCGCCAGCAGCCAAGATGGCGCTTACTACAATGAGCAGTTCTTC	TRBJ2-1	TRBV4-3	-	many
CASSPPLKGRNQPQHF	TGTGCCAGTAGTCCGCCATTAAAAGGTCGCAATCAGCCCCAGCATTTT	TRBJ1-5	TRBV19	-	-
CATSATSGRGEQFF	TGTGCCACCAGTGCCACTAGCGGGAGGGGGGAGCAGTTCTTC	TRBJ2-1	TRBV24-1	TRBD2	many
CAISEGAGIYEQYF	TGTGCCATCAGTGAAGGGGCAGGGATATACGAGCAGTACTTC	TRBJ2-7	TRBV10-3	-	-
CAISTLNGETQYF	TGTGCCATCAGCACGCTTAATGGAGAGACCCAGTACTTC	TRBJ2-5	TRBV10-3	-	-
CASSEQGTGNTIYF	TGTGCCAGCAGTGAACAGGGGACTGGAAACACCATATATTTT	TRBJ1-3	TRBV25-1	-	once
CASSLVGGLRDYYF	TGTGCCAGCAGCTTAGTGGGCGGGCTGAGGGACTACTATTTT	TRBJ2-3	TRBV7-9	TRBD2	many
CASSVQPLVIGSEQFF	TGTGCCAGCAGTGTCCAACCGCTAGTTATCGGCAGTGAGCAGTTCTTC	TRBJ2-1	TRBV2	-	-
CASSEGDSNTGELFF	TGTGCCAGCAGCGAGGGGGACAGTAACACCGGGGAGCTGTTTTTT	TRBJ2-2	TRBV7-9	TRBD1	-
CASSAGGTTGELFF	TGTGCCAGCAGCGCGGGGGGCACCACCGGGGAGCTGTTTTTT	TRBJ2-2	TRBV9	-	-
CATSDGQGMNTEAFF	TGTGCCACCAGTGACGGACAGGGGATGAACACTGAAGCTTTCTTT	TRBJ1-1	TRBV24-1	TRBD1	-
CASSVGTGGLGYTF	TGTGCCAGCAGCGTAGGGACAGGGGGATTAGGCTACACCTTC	TRBJ1-2	TRBV9	TRBD1	many
CASGYPWAGADVLTF	TGTGCCAGCGGCTACCCTTGGGCTGGGGCCGACGTCCTGACTTTC	TRBJ2-6	TRBV13	-	-
CAIRTSGTSTDTQYF	TGTGCCATCAGGACGAGCGGGACTAGCACAGATACGCAGTATTTT	TRBJ2-3	TRBV10-3	TRBD2	-
CASRREGEQYF	TGTGCCAGCAGAAGGGAAGGCGAGCAGTACTTC	TRBJ2-7	TRBV7-9	-	-